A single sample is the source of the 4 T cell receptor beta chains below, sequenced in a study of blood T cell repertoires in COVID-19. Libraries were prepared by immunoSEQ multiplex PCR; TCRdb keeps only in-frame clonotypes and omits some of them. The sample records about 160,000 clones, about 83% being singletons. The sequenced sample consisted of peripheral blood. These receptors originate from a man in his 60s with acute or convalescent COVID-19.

In DNA form, the CDR3 reads TGTGCCAGCTCACGACTGACTAGCGGGGTAGGGGAGACCCAGTACTTC. It encodes CASSRLTSGVGETQYF. V gene TRBV18 combines with J gene TRBJ2-5, with TRBD2 matching 11 bases. The CDR3 contains 16 residues. J gave up 5 bases and V 4 bases, and 9 bases lay outside the gene matches. Germline CDR1 reads KGHSH; CDR2 reads LQKENI. The full variable domain, its missing parts supplied by reference TRBV18 and TRBJ2-5, is NAGVMQNPRHLVRRRGQEARLRCSPMKGHSHVYWYRQLPEEGLKFMVYLQKENIIDESGMPKERFSAEFPKEGPSILRIQQVVRGDSAAYFCASSRLTSGVGETQYFGPGTRLLVL.

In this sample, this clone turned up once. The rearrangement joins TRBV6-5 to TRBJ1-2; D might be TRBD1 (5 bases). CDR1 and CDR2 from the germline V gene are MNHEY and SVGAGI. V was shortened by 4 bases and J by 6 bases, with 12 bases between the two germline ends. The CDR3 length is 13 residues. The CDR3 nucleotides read TGTGCCAGCAGTTTATACGACAGTAATGGCTACACCTTC. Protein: CASSLYDSNGYTF.

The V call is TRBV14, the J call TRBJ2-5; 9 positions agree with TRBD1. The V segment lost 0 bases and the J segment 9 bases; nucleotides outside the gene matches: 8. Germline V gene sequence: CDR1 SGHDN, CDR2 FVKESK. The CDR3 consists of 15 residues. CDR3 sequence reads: CASSQEQGATAAQYF. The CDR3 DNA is TGTGCCAGCAGCCAAGAACAGGGGGCTACGGCGGCCCAGTACTTC.

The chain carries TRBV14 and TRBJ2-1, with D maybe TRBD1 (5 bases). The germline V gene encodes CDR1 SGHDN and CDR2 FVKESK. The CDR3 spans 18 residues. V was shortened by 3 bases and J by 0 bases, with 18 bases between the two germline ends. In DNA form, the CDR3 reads TGTGCCAGCAGCCACAAGGCTAAAGACAGTACCTCCTACAATGAGCAGTTCTTC. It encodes CASSHKAKDSTSYNEQFF.